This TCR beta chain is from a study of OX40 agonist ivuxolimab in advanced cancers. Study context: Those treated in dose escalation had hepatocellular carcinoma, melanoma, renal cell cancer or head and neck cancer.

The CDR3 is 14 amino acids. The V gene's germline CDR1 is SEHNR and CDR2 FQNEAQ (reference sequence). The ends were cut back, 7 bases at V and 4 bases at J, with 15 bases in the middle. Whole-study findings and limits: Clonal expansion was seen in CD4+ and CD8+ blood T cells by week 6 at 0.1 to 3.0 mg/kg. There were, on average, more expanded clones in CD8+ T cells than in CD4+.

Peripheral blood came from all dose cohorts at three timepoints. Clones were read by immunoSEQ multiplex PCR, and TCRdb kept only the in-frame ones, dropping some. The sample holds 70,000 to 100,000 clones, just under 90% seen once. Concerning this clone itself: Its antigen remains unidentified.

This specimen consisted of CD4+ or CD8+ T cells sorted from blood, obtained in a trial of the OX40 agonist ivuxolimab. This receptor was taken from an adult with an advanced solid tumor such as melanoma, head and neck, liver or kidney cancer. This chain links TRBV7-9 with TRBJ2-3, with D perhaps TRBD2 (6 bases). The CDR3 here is CASTKSGSADTQYF. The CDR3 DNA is TGTGCCAGCACCAAATCCGGGAGCGCAGATACGCAGTATTTT. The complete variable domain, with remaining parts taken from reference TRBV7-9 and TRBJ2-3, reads DTGVSQNPRHKITKRGQNVTFRCDPISEHNRLYWYRQTLGQGPEFLTYFQNEAQLEKSRLLSDRFSAERPKGSFSTLEIQRTEQGDSAMYLCASTKSGSADTQYFGPGTRLTVL.